This TCR beta chain comes out of a study of monozygotic twins with inflammatory bowel disease (dated by TCRdb to about 2019). General notes on the study: In total, around 28 monozygotic twin pairs made up the full study: 19 Danish pairs, all IBD-discordant, plus nine German pairs, of which four were IBD-concordant and five were IBD-discordant. Disease-associated traits were sought mainly through comparisons between IBD patients and their genetically identical healthy co-twins within discordant pairs. Each individual had, on average, about 151 000 unique TCRalpha sequences and 181 000 unique TCRbeta sequences available for analysis. General study outcomes and caveats: Background noise and inter-individual variability may have been introduced into the repertoires by the differing immunosuppressive treatments among patients. Compared with healthy twins, IBD patients shared fewer clonotypes with other individuals, and the difference was most pronounced in patients with signs of disease activity. The results gave no support for a single strong signal or clonotype linked to IBD. The analysis was unable to tell apart different T cell subtypes. IBD patients had lower TCRbeta repertoire diversity, measured by the inverse Simpson index, than their healthy co-twins. No difference in repertoire similarity was observed between concordant and discordant twins, possibly owing to limited statistical power.

From each donor, a 2.5 ml peripheral blood sample was drawn into PAXgene tubes and stored at -80 degrees C. Without T cell sorting, total RNA was isolated from whole blood using the PAXgene blood miRNA kit on an automated QIAcube. Deep TCRalpha and TCRbeta repertoire profiling with unique molecular barcoding was performed on peripheral blood of monozygotic twin pairs concordant or discordant for inflammatory bowel disease. Smoking habits were recorded for all twin pairs, with individuals classified as current, former or never smokers. Library creation used 5' RACE. Each TCR library was prepared from 3,000 to 4,500 ng of total RNA. For each sample, cDNA was synthesized in eight separate reactions using SMARTScribe reverse transcriptase. During cDNA synthesis, template switching was used to introduce unique molecular identifiers that contained a 6-nucleotide sample barcode. TCRalpha and TCRbeta cDNA was amplified by two nested PCRs of around 15 and 9 cycles, with bead purification after each PCR. Before amplification, the cDNA was both treated with uracil DNA-glycosylase and purified with the QIAquick PCR purification kit. In the second PCR, Illumina TruSeq-compatible adapters and sample-specific barcodes were added. TapeStation and Qubit were used to check library quality and concentration, and approximately 5.5 ng of each library went into the pool. The pooled libraries were sequenced with 2 x 100 bp reads and custom sequencing primers on an Illumina HiSeq2500 single-index Rapid Run. As for the original processing: MiGEC version 1.2.6 was used for UMI-based consensus assembly, which corrected PCR and sequencing errors. V(D)J alignment, clonotype assembly and CDR3 extraction were performed with MiXCR version 2.1.1. To normalise gene usage, clonotype sharing and MAIT/NKT TCR abundance, the analysis used the top 1000, 10 000 and 20 000 clonotypes per sample. Diversity was computed as the inverse Simpson index with the vegan R package after downsampling to 27 000 UMIs. Paired Mann-Whitney U tests on discordant twin pairs were used, with Benjamini-Hochberg multiple-testing correction. Based on TCRdb reprocessing of the reads, there is one entry per CDR3 protein sequence, and DNA is missing. These V and J calls are TCRdb output, not the study's own analysis. The sample's own table lists 200,000 to 250,000 distinct CDR3 sequences. Of the sample, roughly 7.1% falls within the top ten clones.

Points on this clonotype: This receptor's antigen is unknown.

The cysteine opens and the phenylalanine closes a CDR3 of 15 amino acids. No DNA appears here. The chain is encoded by TRBV12-3 or TRBV12-4 joined to TRBJ2-3; with no DNA, the TCRdb D assignment of TRBD1 cannot be verified. This receptor was identified in a human donor with ulcerative colitis or Crohn's disease, or a healthy co-twin of an affected twin (not recorded which). Input material: blood. For the CDR3, the sequence is CASSFFGQGKDTQYF.